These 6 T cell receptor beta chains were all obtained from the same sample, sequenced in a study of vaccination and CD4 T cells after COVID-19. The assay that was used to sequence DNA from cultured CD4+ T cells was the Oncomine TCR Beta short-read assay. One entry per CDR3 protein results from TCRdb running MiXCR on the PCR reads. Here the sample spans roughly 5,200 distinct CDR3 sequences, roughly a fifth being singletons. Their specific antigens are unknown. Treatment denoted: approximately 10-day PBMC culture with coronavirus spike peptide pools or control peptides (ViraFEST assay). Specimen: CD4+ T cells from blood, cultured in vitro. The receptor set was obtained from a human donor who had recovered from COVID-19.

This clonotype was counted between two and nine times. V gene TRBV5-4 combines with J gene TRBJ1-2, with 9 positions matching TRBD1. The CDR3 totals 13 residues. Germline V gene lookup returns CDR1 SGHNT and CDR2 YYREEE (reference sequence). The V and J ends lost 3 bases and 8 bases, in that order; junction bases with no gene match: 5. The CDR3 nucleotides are TGTGCCAGCAGCTGGGACAGGGACCTCGGCTACACCTTC. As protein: CASSWDRDLGYTF.

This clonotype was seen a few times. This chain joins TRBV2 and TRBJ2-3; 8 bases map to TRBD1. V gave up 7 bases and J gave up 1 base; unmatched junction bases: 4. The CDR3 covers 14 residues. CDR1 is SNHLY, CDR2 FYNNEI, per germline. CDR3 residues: CASNPGQGTDTQYF. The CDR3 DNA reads TGTGCCAGCAATCCGGGACAGGGCACAGATACGCAGTATTTT.

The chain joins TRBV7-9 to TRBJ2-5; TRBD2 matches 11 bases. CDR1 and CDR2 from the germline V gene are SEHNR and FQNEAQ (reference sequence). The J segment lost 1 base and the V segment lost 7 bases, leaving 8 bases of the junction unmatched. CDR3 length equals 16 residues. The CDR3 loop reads CASNPLAGGPQETQYF. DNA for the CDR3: TGTGCCAGCAATCCCCTAGCGGGGGGCCCCCAAGAGACCCAGTACTTC.

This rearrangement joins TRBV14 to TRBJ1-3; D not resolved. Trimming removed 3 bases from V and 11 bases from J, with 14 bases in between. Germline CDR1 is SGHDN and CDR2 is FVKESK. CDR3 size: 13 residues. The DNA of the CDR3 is TGTGCCAGCAGCCAGTATGAGTCCCCCTCCATATATTTT. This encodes CASSQYESPSIYF.

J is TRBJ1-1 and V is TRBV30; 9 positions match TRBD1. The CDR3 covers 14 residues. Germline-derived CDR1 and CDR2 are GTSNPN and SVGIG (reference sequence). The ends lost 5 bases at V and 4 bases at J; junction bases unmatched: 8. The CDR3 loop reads CAWGAGTGPTEAFF. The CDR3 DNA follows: TGTGCCTGGGGCGCCGGGACAGGGCCCACTGAAGCTTTCTTT.

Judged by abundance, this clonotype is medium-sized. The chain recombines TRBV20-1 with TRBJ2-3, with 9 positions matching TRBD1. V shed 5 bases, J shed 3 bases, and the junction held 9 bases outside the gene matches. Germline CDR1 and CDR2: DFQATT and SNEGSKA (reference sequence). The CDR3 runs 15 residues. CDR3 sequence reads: CSAFTGGGVTDTQYF. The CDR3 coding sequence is TGCAGTGCTTTTACAGGGGGCGGTGTTACAGATACGCAGTATTTT.